The source of this T cell receptor (beta chain) is a study of CD8+ T cells in alopecia areata. CDR1 and CDR2 from the germline V gene are SQVTM and ANQGSEA. Trimming removed 3 bases at V and 1 base at J, with 15 bases between. The CDR3 consists of 15 residues. Indicated treatment: oral pan-JAK inhibitor, 5-10 mg twice daily. Isolated RNA was reverse transcribed into cDNA used as the sequencing template. Only in-frame clones appear in the TCRdb table, and some are missing; sequencing was by immunoSEQ multiplex PCR. Of over 150,000 clones listed, about 55% are singletons. This rearrangement joins TRBV29-1 to TRBJ1-1; D call uncertain. This sequence originates from a human donor with alopecia areata. The sequenced sample was CD8+ T cells sorted from blood, obtained at week 24, from a patient treated with tofacitinib. The CDR3 DNA is TGCAGCGTTGAGAACCTCTTATCGGGGAACACTGAAGCTTTCTTT. It yields the protein CSVENLLSGNTEAFF.